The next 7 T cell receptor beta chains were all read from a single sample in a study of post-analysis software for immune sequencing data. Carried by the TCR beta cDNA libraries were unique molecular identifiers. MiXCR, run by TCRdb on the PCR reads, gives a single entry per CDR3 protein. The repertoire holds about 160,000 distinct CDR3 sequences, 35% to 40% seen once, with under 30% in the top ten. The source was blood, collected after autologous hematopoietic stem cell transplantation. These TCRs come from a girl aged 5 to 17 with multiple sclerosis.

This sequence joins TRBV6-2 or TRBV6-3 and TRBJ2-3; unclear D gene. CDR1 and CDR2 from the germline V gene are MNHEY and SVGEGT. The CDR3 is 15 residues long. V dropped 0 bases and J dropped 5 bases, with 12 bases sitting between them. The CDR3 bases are TGTGCCAGCAGTTACTCCCATGGGCTAGGAGATACGCAGTATTTT. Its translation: CASSYSHGLGDTQYF.

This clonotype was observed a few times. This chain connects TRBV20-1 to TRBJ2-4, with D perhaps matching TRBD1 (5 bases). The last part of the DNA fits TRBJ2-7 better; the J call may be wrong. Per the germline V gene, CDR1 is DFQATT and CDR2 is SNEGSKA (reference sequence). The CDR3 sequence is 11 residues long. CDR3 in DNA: TGCAGTGCTGGTAGGGGTCTCGAGCAGTACTTC. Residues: CSAGRGLEQYF.

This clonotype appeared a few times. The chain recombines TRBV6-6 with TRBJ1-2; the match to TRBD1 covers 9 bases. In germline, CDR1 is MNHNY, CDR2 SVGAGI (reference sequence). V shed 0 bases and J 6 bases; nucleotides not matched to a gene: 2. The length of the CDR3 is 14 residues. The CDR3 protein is CASSYSGTGNGYTF. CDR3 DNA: TGTGCCAGCAGTTACTCCGGGACAGGGAATGGCTACACCTTC.

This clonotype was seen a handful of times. The CDR3 DNA reads as TGCAGCGTCCTTAGCGGGACCCATAGCACAGATACGCAGTATTTT. Residues: CSVLSGTHSTDTQYF. This rearrangement joins TRBV29-1 to TRBJ2-3, with TRBD2 identical over 8 bases. The length of the CDR3 is 15 residues. Germline V lookup: CDR1 SQVTM, CDR2 ANQGSEA. The V gene end was trimmed by 6 bases and the J gene end by 0 bases; junction bases not matched to a gene: 8.

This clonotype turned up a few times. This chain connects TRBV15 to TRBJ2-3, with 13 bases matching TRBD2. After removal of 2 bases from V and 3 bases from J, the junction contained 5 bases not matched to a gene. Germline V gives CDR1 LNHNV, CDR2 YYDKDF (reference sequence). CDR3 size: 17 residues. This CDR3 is CATSRFTSGRVTDTQYF. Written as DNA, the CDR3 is TGTGCCACCAGCAGATTTACTAGCGGGAGGGTTACAGATACGCAGTATTTT.

The CDR3 DNA is TGCGCCAGCAGCCAAGATCGGCGTGTTGAAGCTTTCTTT. Its translation is CASSQDRRVEAFF. The V and J genes are TRBV4-3 and TRBJ1-1; D remains ambiguous. This CDR3 spans 13 amino acids. Germline V lookup: CDR1 LGHNA, CDR2 YSLEER. Trimming left V 0 bases short and J 7 bases short, with 9 bases between.

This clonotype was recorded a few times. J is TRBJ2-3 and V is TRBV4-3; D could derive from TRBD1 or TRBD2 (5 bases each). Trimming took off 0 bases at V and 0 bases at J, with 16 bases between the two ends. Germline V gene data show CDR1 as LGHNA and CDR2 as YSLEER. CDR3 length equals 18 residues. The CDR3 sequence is CASSQENGAAPSTDTQYF. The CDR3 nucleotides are TGCGCCAGCAGCCAAGAAAACGGGGCAGCTCCTAGCACAGATACGCAGTATTTT.